The T cell receptor (beta chain) described here comes from a study of T cells in Graves' hyperthyroidism and ophthalmopathy. RNA transcripts gave rise to amplified TCR beta CDR3 regions. The HTBI set primed first-round TCR CDR3 RT-PCR. Via MiXCR, TCRdb re-called the multiplex PCR reads, giving one row per CDR3 protein. The sample holds hundreds of thousands of distinct CDR3 sequences, approximately 14% seen once. Germline V gives CDR1 MDHEN, CDR2 SYDVKM. With 7 bases clipped from V and 3 bases from J, the junction kept 10 bases outside the gene matches. The CDR3 is made up of 15 amino acids. It was 10 ml of fresh peripheral blood that supplied the PBMCs.

Sequenced sample: blood. The chain recombines TRBV28 with TRBJ2-3; TRBD2 matches at 7 bases. The sequence derives from a woman aged 18 to 35 with Graves' hyperthyroidism. CDR3 residues: CASNPGGGGTDTQYF. In DNA form, the CDR3 reads TGTGCCAGCAATCCTGGGGGGGGGGGAACAGATACGCAGTATTTT.